What follows is one T cell receptor (beta chain) and its context. No antigen is known for it. The data are from a study of blood T cells in healthy people across ages. Study background: With template switching, about one barcoded beta molecule was captured per two T cells. General study results and limits: Among T cells, TCR beta diversity per million cells dropped roughly linearly as age rose.

A second PCR, run for about 6 to 11 cycles, used a sample-barcoded 5' primer plus a J-beta primer mix. TCRdb reanalysed the 5' RACE reads using MiXCR and keeps one entry per CDR3 protein. Of around 800,000 distinct CDR3 sequences listed, 40% to 50% are singletons. V lost 4 bases to trimming and J lost 2 bases, with 15 bases between them. The CDR3 sequence is 15 residues long. CDR1 is MDHEN and CDR2 is SYDVKM in the germline V gene. The source material was blood. The chain employs TRBV28 and TRBJ2-7; D remains unclear. The receptor was isolated from a man aged 60 to 75 in good health. The CDR3 loop is CASSYANRPAYEQYF. As DNA, the CDR3 is TGTGCCAGCAGTTATGCCAACCGACCTGCCTACGAGCAGTACTTC.